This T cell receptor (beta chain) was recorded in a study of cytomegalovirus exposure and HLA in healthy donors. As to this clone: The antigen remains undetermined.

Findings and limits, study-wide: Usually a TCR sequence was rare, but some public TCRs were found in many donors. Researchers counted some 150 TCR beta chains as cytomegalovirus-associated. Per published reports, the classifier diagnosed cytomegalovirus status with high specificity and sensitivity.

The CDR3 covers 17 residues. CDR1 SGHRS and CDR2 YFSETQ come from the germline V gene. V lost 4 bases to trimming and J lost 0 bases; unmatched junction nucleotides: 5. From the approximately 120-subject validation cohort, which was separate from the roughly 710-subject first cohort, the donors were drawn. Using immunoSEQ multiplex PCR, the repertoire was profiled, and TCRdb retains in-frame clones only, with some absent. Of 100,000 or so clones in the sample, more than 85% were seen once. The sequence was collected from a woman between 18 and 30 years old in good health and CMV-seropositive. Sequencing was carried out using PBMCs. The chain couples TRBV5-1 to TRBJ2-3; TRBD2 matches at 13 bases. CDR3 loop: CASSLGLAGESTDTQYF. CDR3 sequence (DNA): TGCGCCAGCAGCCTCGGACTAGCGGGGGAGAGCACAGATACGCAGTATTTT.